The present entry profiles one T cell receptor beta chain with its context. The PCR contained 60 Vbeta and 13 Jbeta primers. Method: immunoSEQ multiplex PCR; TCRdb's copy keeps in-frame clones and lacks some. The data show some 90,000 clones, around 74% seen once. This specimen comes from a study of cytomegalovirus exposure and HLA in healthy donors. The CDR3 is 14 amino acids. V dropped 7 bases and J dropped 6 bases, with 19 bases sitting between them. Germline lookup yields CDR1 MDHEN and CDR2 SYDVKM. The chain employs TRBV28 and TRBJ2-7; D is possibly TRBD2 (7 bases). Sequencing was carried out using PBMCs. The sequence derives from a female donor in good health and CMV-seropositive. The CDR3: CASIPPEGGSEQYF. CDR3 nucleotides: TGTGCCAGCATCCCCCCCGAGGGGGGGAGCGAGCAGTACTTC.